The clone carrying this T cell receptor beta chain was seen once. Its specificity is unknown. The data originate from a study of T cell responses to AZD1222 COVID-19 vaccine. Study in general: Whether given at about 4 or about 12 weeks, second doses were pooled. Study-level findings and limits: The reported proportion of spike-specific TCRs targeting unmutated variant regions was nearly half. Along spike, vaccine-associated CD4 TCRs were found throughout, with dominance at 160-218 and 743-854. Females outnumbered males among donors, who were mostly white British; clonal diversity was possibly underestimated.

V was pared by 1 base and J by 4 bases, with 12 bases of the junction left unmatched. Looked up from germline, CDR1 is SEHNR and CDR2 is FQNEAQ (reference sequence). The length of the CDR3 is 17 residues. TCRdb keeps only in-frame clones here, not all; method: immunoSEQ multiplex PCR. The profile shows about 140,000 clones, over 90% of them singletons. The sequenced sample was peripheral blood, obtained on day 0 of AZD1222 vaccination. This clonotype was obtained from an adult in good health. V usage is TRBV7-9 and J usage is TRBJ1-2; 7 positions match TRBD1. CDR3 residues: CASSLGTRTGLFYGYTF. The CDR3 nucleotides read TGTGCCAGCAGCTTAGGGACCCGGACAGGCCTTTTCTATGGCTACACCTTC.